A single sample is the source of the 30 T cell receptor beta chains below, sequenced in a study of OX40 agonist ivuxolimab in advanced cancers. Sequencing was performed with immunoSEQ multiplex PCR; in TCRdb, only in-frame clones are kept and a portion is missing. The table shows roughly 40,000 clones, with roughly 90% occurring only once. The specimen was CD4+ or CD8+ T cells sorted from blood, collected in a trial of the OX40 agonist ivuxolimab. These receptors came from an adult with an advanced solid tumor such as melanoma, head and neck, liver or kidney cancer.

The J gene is TRBJ1-2, the V gene TRBV25-1; no clear D. Trimming left V 4 bases short and J 4 bases short, with 16 bases between. The germline gives CDR1 MGHDK, CDR2 SYGVNS. This CDR3 spans 15 amino acids. The CDR3 loop is CASSGFGVGIYGYTF. The CDR3 DNA sequence: TGTGCCAGCAGTGGGTTCGGCGTAGGTATCTATGGCTACACCTTC.

The chain couples TRBV9 to TRBJ2-2, with 12 positions matching TRBD2. Germline V lookup: CDR1 SGDLS, CDR2 YYNGEE. The CDR3 contains 16 residues. Germline trimming cut 4 bases from V and 5 bases from J; bases unmatched to any gene: 6. The CDR3 protein is CASSIRLAGETGELFF. The DNA for the CDR3 is TGTGCCAGCAGCATCAGACTAGCGGGGGAGACCGGGGAGCTGTTTTTT.

This chain joins TRBV5-1 and TRBJ2-7; D uncertain. Trimming shortened V by 2 bases and J by 0 bases, and 12 bases separated the two germline ends. The germline V gene encodes CDR1 SGHRS and CDR2 YFSETQ. The CDR3 is made up of 15 amino acids. The CDR3 sequence: CASSFRGPGSYEQYF. The CDR3 region has the DNA TGCGCCAGCAGCTTTAGAGGACCCGGCTCCTACGAGCAGTACTTC.

This chain links TRBV7-9 with TRBJ2-7, with TRBD1 identical over 8 bases. The CDR3 sequence is 15 residues long. Germline CDR1 is SEHNR and CDR2 is FQNEAQ (reference sequence). The ends lost 5 bases at V and 3 bases at J; junction bases unmatched: 9. Here the CDR3 reads CASSPDRGGSYEQYF. Written as DNA, the CDR3 is TGTGCCAGCAGCCCCGACAGGGGAGGTAGCTACGAGCAGTACTTC.

V is TRBV13 and J is TRBJ1-3, with a possible D match to TRBD1 (6 bases). CDR3 size: 17 residues. V was shortened by 5 bases and J by 1 base, with 18 bases between the two germline ends. Germline lookup yields CDR1 PRHDT and CDR2 FYEKMQ (reference sequence). This CDR3 is CASSRRGDVSSGNTIYF. The CDR3 nucleotides read TGTGCCAGCAGCAGAAGGGGGGACGTTTCATCTGGAAACACCATATATTTT.

The chain carries TRBV5-1 and TRBJ2-3; D unclear. This CDR3 is 15 amino acids long. V was shortened by 1 base and J by 4 bases, with 13 bases between the two germline ends. Germline CDR1 and CDR2: SGHRS and YFSETQ. CDR3 region: CASSLWGSISDTQYF. CDR3 sequence (DNA): TGCGCCAGCAGCTTGTGGGGTTCCATTTCAGATACGCAGTATTTT. Drawing the rest from reference TRBV5-1 and TRBJ2-3, the complete variable domain is KAGVTQTPRYLIKTRGQQVTLSCSPISGHRSVSWYQQTPGQGLQFLFEYFSETQRNKGNFPGRFSGRQFSNSRSEMNVSTLELGDSALYLCASSLWGSISDTQYFGPGTRLTVL.

CDR3 nucleotide sequence: TGTGCCAGCAGTTACTCGGGGGCAGGTCACACTGAAGCTTTCTTT. The encoded protein is CASSYSGAGHTEAFF. The J gene is TRBJ1-1, the V gene TRBV6-5, with D tentatively TRBD1 (6 bases). The CDR3 contains 15 residues. Trimming pared 0 bases from V and 3 bases from J, leaving 11 bases between. Germline values: CDR1 MNHEY, CDR2 SVGAGI.

This chain connects TRBV6-1 to TRBJ2-1; D may be TRBD2 (6 bases). CDR3 length: 15 amino acids. Germline V gives CDR1 MNHNS, CDR2 SASEGT. The V end was cut by 2 bases, the J end by 1 base, with 9 bases between. The CDR3: CASSEFGGSYNEQFF. CDR3 coding DNA: TGTGCCAGCAGTGAATTCGGGGGATCCTACAATGAGCAGTTCTTC.

A single count supports this clone. The chain joins TRBV19 to TRBJ2-1; perhaps D is TRBD1 or TRBD2 (5 bases each). The CDR3 runs 14 residues. From germline, CDR1 is LNHDA and CDR2 SQIVND (reference sequence). Deletions cut 7 bases from V and 2 bases from J, with 12 bases between. The CDR3 region is CASTSGRTYNEQFF. CDR3 bases: TGTGCCAGTACCTCGGGGCGGACCTACAATGAGCAGTTCTTC.

The chain's CDR3 is CASSLWTGGGYEQYF. CDR3 nucleotides: TGTGCCAGCAGTCTCTGGACAGGGGGCGGGTACGAGCAGTACTTC. The chain uses TRBV27 and TRBJ2-7, with 11 bases matching TRBD1. CDR1 is MNHEY, CDR2 SMNVEV, per germline (reference sequence). With V trimmed by 5 bases and J by 4 bases, 7 bases remained unmatched. CDR3 length: 15 amino acids.

This clone appeared a single time. V gene TRBV7-9 combines with J gene TRBJ2-1; D may match TRBD1 or TRBD2 (6 bases each). Between the trimmed V and J ends, which lost 0 bases and 7 bases, there was a span of 10 bases. This CDR3 has 14 amino acids. Germline CDR1 SEHNR, CDR2 FQNEAQ (reference sequence). CDR3 DNA sequence: TGTGCCAGCAGCTTAGCGGGGGGCGGAAATGAGCAGTTCTTC. Its translation is CASSLAGGGNEQFF.

The chain couples TRBV7-9 to TRBJ1-1; D unresolved. The ends were cut back, 5 bases at V and 1 base at J, with 11 bases in the middle. The CDR3 has 14 residues. Germline V gene sequence: CDR1 SEHNR, CDR2 FQNEAQ (reference sequence). CDR3 bases: TGTGCCAGCAGCGCCACCACAAGGAACACTGAAGCTTTCTTT. Translated, it gives CASSATTRNTEAFF.

The chain links TRBV7-9 to TRBJ2-1, with TRBD2 matching over 13 bases. Unmatched junction bases numbered 5, after V lost 4 bases and J lost 8 bases. The CDR3 has 15 residues. Germline CDR1 and CDR2: SEHNR and FQNEAQ (reference sequence). CDR3 in DNA: TGTGCCAGCAGCTCAAAGGGACTAGCGGGATATGAGCAGTTCTTC. It encodes CASSSKGLAGYEQFF.

This rearrangement joins TRBV5-1 to TRBJ2-1, with D unresolved. Between the trimmed V and J ends, which lost 5 bases and 6 bases, there was a span of 6 bases. The CDR3 length is 11 residues. CDR1 and CDR2 from the germline V gene are SGHRS and YFSETQ. In DNA form, the CDR3 reads TGCGCCAGCAGGTTAACCAATGAGCAGTTCTTC. Translation: CASRLTNEQFF.

DNA of the CDR3: TGTGCCAGCAGCCCTTACAGGGGTCCCTACAATGAGCAGTTCTTC. Translating it yields CASSPYRGPYNEQFF. V usage is TRBV14 and J usage is TRBJ2-1; TRBD1 aligns across 7 bases. Looked up from germline, CDR1 is SGHDN and CDR2 is FVKESK. The V gene end was trimmed by 4 bases and the J gene end by 2 bases; junction bases not matched to a gene: 5. This CDR3 is built from 15 residues.

The rearrangement uses TRBV6-5 and TRBJ2-1; 8 bases line up with TRBD1. Trimming at V came to 1 base and at J to 8 bases, leaving 4 bases not matched to a gene. Germline CDR1 MNHEY, CDR2 SVGAGI. CDR3 size: 14 residues. CDR3 in DNA: TGTGCCAGCAGTTACTTCTCAGGGGGCTATGAGCAGTTCTTC. The encoded protein is CASSYFSGGYEQFF.

This chain connects TRBV5-4 to TRBJ2-1; D ambiguous. CDR1 SGHNT and CDR2 YYREEE come from the germline V gene (reference sequence). The CDR3 consists of 15 residues. V was cut by 1 base and J by 8 bases, with 16 bases left in between. CDR3 loop: CASSLSRHPRDEQFF. The CDR3 nucleotides are TGTGCCAGCAGCTTGTCCAGGCACCCACGGGATGAGCAGTTCTTC.

The chain joins TRBV5-1 to TRBJ1-6; the D is unclear. Trimming removed 0 bases from V and 7 bases from J, with 11 bases in between. This CDR3 spans 15 amino acids. The germline V gene has CDR1 SGHRS and CDR2 YFSETQ. CDR3 DNA sequence: TGCGCCAGCAGCTTGGATGGGCGAGGGAATTCACCCCTCCACTTT. Protein: CASSLDGRGNSPLHF.

The rearrangement uses TRBV9 and TRBJ1-2; D uncertain. The V end was cut by 5 bases, the J end by 7 bases, with 6 bases between. Germline CDR1 SGDLS, CDR2 YYNGEE. The CDR3 sequence is 10 residues long. The CDR3 spells CASRSLGYTF. The DNA for the CDR3 is TGTGCCAGCAGGAGCCTTGGCTACACCTTC.

V is TRBV7-2 and J is TRBJ1-2; D remains unclear. V was trimmed by 7 bases and J by 0 bases, leaving 18 bases between them. CDR3 size: 16 residues. Germline-derived CDR1 and CDR2 are SGHTA and FQGNSA. The CDR3 region has the DNA TGTGCCAGCAACCCTTATGAACGGACTCCTAACTATGGCTACACCTTC. Residues: CASNPYERTPNYGYTF. Using reference TRBV7-2 and TRBJ1-2 for the parts outside the CDR3, the full variable domain is GAGVSQSPSNKVTEKGKDVELRCDPISGHTALYWYRQSLGQGLEFLIYFQGNSAPDKSGLPSDRFSAERTGGSVSTLTIQRTQQEDSAVYLCASNPYERTPNYGYTFGSGTRLTVV.

The V call is TRBV6-5, the J call TRBJ2-7; TRBD1 matches at 8 bases. This CDR3 region has 14 residues. V lost 6 bases to trimming and J lost 4 bases; unmatched junction nucleotides: 8. Germline-derived CDR1 and CDR2 are MNHEY and SVGAGI. CDR3 in amino acids: CASSETGALYEQYF. DNA of the CDR3: TGTGCCAGCAGCGAGACAGGGGCCCTTTACGAGCAGTACTTC.

The DNA for the CDR3 is TGTGCCAGCAGTGAACTAGCGGGACGGAACACCGGGGAGCTGTTTTTT. It translates to CASSELAGRNTGELFF. The chain employs TRBV6-4 and TRBJ2-2, with 10 positions matching TRBD2. Germline V CDR1 and CDR2: MRHNA, SNTAGT. The length of the CDR3 is 16 residues. The trim removed 3 bases at V and 1 base at J, leaving 2 bases unmatched.

The rearrangement links TRBV6-1 to TRBJ2-5; weak D call: TRBD1 (5 bases). The DNA matches TRBJ2-7 better at its end, which makes the J call doubtful. Germline CDR1 MNHNS, CDR2 SASEGT. CDR3 length: 14 residues. In DNA, the CDR3 is TGTGCCAGCGGTACACCGACAGAGCTCTACGAGCAGTACTTC. It encodes CASGTPTELYEQYF.

The V gene is TRBV6-5, the J gene TRBJ1-2; 11 nucleotides match TRBD1. Germline loops: CDR1 MNHEY, CDR2 SVGAGI. This CDR3 is built from 15 residues. Trimming took 5 bases from V and 6 from J; bases not matched to a gene: 8. The CDR3 region is CASSPRDRGLDGYTF. In DNA, the CDR3 is TGTGCCAGCAGTCCACGGGACAGGGGGTTGGATGGCTACACCTTC.

This clone was observed once. The V and J genes are TRBV14 and TRBJ2-3, with D perhaps matching TRBD2 (7 bases). V was shortened by 1 base and J by 3 bases, with 14 bases between the two germline ends. The CDR3 has 16 residues. The germline gives CDR1 SGHDN, CDR2 FVKESK. CDR3 in amino acids: CASSQAFGGATDTQYF. CDR3 nucleotides: TGTGCCAGCAGCCAAGCTTTTGGGGGGGCAACAGATACGCAGTATTTT.

The CDR3 bases are TGTGCCAGCAGCTTAGAGTTCTCGGCAGGACGCTACGGCGAGCAGTACTTC. It encodes CASSLEFSAGRYGEQYF. The chain carries TRBV7-6 and TRBJ2-7; unclear D gene. This CDR3 is built from 17 residues. Germline CDR1 is SGHVS and CDR2 is FNYEAQ. Trimming removed 1 base from V and 6 bases from J, with 22 bases in between.

V gene TRBV6-6 combines with J gene TRBJ1-5; D possibly corresponds to TRBD1 (6 bases). The CDR3 covers 15 residues. The germline V gene encodes CDR1 MNHNY and CDR2 SVGAGI (reference sequence). V lost 9 bases to trimming and J lost 1 base, with 16 bases between them. CDR3 amino acids: CASQLGGASNQPQHF. CDR3 nucleotides: TGTGCCAGTCAATTGGGGGGCGCAAGCAATCAGCCCCAGCATTTT.

The rearrangement links TRBV28 to TRBJ2-1, with D maybe TRBD1 (5 bases). This CDR3 comprises 16 residues. V dropped 5 bases and J dropped 1 base, with 15 bases sitting between them. Looked up from germline, CDR1 is MDHEN and CDR2 is SYDVKM. The CDR3 protein is CASSGLQGGSYNEQFF. CDR3 coding DNA: TGTGCCAGCAGTGGCCTGCAGGGTGGTTCCTACAATGAGCAGTTCTTC.

The genes are TRBV2 and TRBJ2-2, with 10 bases that match TRBD2. V lost 7 bases, J lost 5 bases, and 4 bases stayed unmatched. The CDR3 sequence is 14 residues long. Germline loops: CDR1 SNHLY, CDR2 FYNNEI. The CDR3 nucleotides read TGTGCCAGCACAGAGCGGGGGGGTACCGGGGAGCTGTTTTTT. Translating gives CASTERGGTGELFF. The entire variable domain, with the rest obtained from reference TRBV2 and TRBJ2-2, is as follows: EPEVTQTPSHQVTQMGQEVILRCVPISNHLYFYWYRQILGQKVEFLVSFYNNEISEKSEIFDDQFSVERPDGSNFTLKIRSTKLEDSAMYFCASTERGGTGELFFGEGSRLTVL.

This clone was picked up one time. The chain recombines TRBV11-2 with TRBJ2-7, with D unresolved. Germline loops: CDR1 SGHAT, CDR2 FQNNGV. Deletions cut 6 bases from V and 0 bases from J, with 15 bases between. This CDR3 has 15 amino acids. The CDR3 region has the DNA TGTGCCAGCAGTCAGAGCCTTAAATTCTCCTACGAGCAGTACTTC. This gives the protein CASSQSLKFSYEQYF.